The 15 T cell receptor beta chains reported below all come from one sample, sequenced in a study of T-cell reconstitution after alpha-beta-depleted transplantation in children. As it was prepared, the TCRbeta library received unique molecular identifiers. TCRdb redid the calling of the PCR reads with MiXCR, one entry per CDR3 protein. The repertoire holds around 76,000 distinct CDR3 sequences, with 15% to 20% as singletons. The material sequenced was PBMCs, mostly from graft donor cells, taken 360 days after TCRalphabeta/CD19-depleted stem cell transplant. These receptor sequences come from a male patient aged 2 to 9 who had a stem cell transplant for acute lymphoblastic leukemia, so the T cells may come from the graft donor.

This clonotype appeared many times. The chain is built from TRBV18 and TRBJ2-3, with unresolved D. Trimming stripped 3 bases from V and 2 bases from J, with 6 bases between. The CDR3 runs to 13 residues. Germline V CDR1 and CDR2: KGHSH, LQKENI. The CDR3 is CASSPIATDTQYF. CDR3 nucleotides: TGTGCCAGCTCACCTATAGCCACAGATACGCAGTATTTT.

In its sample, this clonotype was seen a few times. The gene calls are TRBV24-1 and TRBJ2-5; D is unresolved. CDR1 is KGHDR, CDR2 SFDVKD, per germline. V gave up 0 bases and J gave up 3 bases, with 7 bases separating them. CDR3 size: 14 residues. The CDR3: CATSDLGLEETQYF. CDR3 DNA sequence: TGTGCCACCAGTGATTTGGGCCTGGAAGAGACCCAGTACTTC.

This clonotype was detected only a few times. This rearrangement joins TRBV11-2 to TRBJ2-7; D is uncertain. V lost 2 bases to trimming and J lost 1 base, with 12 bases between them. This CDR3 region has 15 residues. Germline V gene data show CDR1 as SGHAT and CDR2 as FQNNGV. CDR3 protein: CASSLIRTLSYEQYF. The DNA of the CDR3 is TGTGCCAGCAGCTTAATTAGGACCCTATCCTACGAGCAGTACTTC.

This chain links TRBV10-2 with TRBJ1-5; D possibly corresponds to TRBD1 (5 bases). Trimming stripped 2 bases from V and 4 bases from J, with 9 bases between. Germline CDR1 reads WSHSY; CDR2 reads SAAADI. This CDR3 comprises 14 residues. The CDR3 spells CASSEGGGNQPQHF. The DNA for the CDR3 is TGCGCCAGCAGTGAGGGGGGGGGAAATCAGCCCCAGCATTTT.

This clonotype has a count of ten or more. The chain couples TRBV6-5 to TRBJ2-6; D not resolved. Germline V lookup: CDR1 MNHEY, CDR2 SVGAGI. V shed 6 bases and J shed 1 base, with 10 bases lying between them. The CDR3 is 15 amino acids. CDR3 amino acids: CASRLSGSGANVLTF. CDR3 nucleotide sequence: TGTGCCAGCAGATTATCTGGATCTGGGGCCAACGTCCTGACTTTC.

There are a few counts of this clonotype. The CDR3 DNA follows: TGCAGTGCTACAGGACTAGCTAGAGGCAATGAGCAGTTCTTC. Translated: CSATGLARGNEQFF. The chain combines TRBV20-1 with TRBJ2-1; 8 bases fit TRBD2. CDR3 length: 14 amino acids. The J segment lost 6 bases and the V segment lost 4 bases, leaving 8 bases of the junction unmatched. Germline CDR1 DFQATT, CDR2 SNEGSKA (reference sequence).

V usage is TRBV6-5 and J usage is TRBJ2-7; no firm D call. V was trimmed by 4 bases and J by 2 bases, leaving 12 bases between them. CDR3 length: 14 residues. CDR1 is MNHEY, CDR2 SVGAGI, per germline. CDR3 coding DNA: TGTGCCAGCAGTTTCAGGTGGTGGACCTACGAGCAGTACTTC. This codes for CASSFRWWTYEQYF.

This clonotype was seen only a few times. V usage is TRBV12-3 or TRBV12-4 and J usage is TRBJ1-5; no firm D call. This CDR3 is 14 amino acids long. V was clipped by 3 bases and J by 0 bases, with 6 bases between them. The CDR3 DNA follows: TGTGCCAGCAGTTTCAGGTTTAGCAATCAGCCCCAGCATTTT. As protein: CASSFRFSNQPQHF.

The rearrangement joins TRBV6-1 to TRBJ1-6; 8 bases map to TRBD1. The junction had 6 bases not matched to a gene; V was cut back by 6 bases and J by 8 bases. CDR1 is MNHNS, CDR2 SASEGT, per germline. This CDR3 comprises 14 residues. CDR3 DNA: TGTGCCAGCAGCCCCGACAGGGGTGATTCACCCCTCCACTTT. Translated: CASSPDRGDSPLHF.

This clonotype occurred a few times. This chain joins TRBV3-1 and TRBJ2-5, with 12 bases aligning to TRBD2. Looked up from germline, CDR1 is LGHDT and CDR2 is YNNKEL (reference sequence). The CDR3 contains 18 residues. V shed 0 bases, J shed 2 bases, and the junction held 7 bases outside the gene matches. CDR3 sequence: CASSQDGRLAGVQETQYF. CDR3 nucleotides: TGTGCCAGCAGCCAAGATGGAAGACTAGCGGGAGTTCAAGAGACCCAGTACTTC.

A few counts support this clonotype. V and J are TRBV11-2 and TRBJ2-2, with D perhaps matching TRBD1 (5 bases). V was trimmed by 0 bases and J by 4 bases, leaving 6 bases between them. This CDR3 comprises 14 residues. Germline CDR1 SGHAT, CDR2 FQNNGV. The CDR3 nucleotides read TGTGCCAGCAGCTTAGAAGGGGTCACCGGGGAGCTGTTTTTT. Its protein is CASSLEGVTGELFF. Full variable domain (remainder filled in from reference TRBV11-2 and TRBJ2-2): EAGVAQSPRYKIIEKRQSVAFWCNPISGHATLYWYQQILGQGPKLLIQFQNNGVVDDSQLPKDRFSAERLKGVDSTLKIQPAKLEDSAVYLCASSLEGVTGELFFGEGSRLTVL.

The CDR3 nucleotides read TGCGCCAGCAGCTTGGCTAGCGGGAGAATCTACGAGCAGTACTTC. Amino acids: CASSLASGRIYEQYF. The chain links TRBV5-1 to TRBJ2-7, with 10 bases fitting TRBD2. V shed 0 bases and J 3 bases; nucleotides not matched to a gene: 3. Germline V gene data show CDR1 as SGHRS and CDR2 as YFSETQ. The CDR3 sequence is 15 residues long. Supplemented by reference TRBV5-1 and TRBJ2-7, the full variable domain reads KAGVTQTPRYLIKTRGQQVTLSCSPISGHRSVSWYQQTPGQGLQFLFEYFSETQRNKGNFPGRFSGRQFSNSRSEMNVSTLELGDSALYLCASSLASGRIYEQYFGPGTRLTVT.

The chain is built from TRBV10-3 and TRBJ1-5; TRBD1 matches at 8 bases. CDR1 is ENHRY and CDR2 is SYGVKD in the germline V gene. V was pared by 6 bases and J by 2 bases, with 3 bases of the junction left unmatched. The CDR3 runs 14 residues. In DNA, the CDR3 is TGTGCCATCAGCGGGACAGGCCGCAATCAGCCCCAGCATTTT. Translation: CAISGTGRNQPQHF.

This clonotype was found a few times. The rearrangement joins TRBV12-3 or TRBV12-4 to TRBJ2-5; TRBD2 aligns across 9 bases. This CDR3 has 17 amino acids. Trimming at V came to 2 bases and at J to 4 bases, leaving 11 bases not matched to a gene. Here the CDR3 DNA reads TGTGCCAGCAGTTTATCGGCTAGCGGGATCTCAGGAGAGACCCAGTACTTC. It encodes CASSLSASGISGETQYF.

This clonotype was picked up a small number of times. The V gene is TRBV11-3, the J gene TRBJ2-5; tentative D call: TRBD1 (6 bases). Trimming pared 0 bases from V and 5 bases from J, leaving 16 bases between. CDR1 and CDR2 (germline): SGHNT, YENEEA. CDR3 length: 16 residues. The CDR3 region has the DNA TGTGCCAGCAGCTTAGAGGGGGCACAGGGTCGGGAGACCCAGTACTTC. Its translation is CASSLEGAQGRETQYF. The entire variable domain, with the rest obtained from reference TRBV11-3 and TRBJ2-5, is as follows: EAGVVQSPRYKIIEKKQPVAFWCNPISGHNTLYWYLQNLGQGPELLIRYENEEAVDDSQLPKDRFSAERLKGVDSTLKIQPAELGDSAVYLCASSLEGAQGRETQYFGPGTRLLVL.